This T cell receptor (beta chain) is drawn from a study of control samples from healthy donors and cancer patients. Sequencing was performed with immunoSEQ multiplex PCR; in TCRdb, only in-frame clones are kept and a portion is missing. This repertoire shows about 150,000 clones, more than 90% found once; its top ten account for roughly 2%. V dropped 3 bases and J dropped 2; count of bases not matched to a gene: 6. The CDR3 has 18 residues. CDR1 is MNHNS and CDR2 is SASEGT in the germline V gene. V and J are TRBV6-1 and TRBJ2-6; TRBD1 agrees at 11 bases. The specimen sequenced was blood. The sequence derives from a middle-aged woman in good health. CDR3 amino acids: CASSDPGQGVAGANVLTF. The CDR3 DNA follows: TGTGCCAGCAGTGATCCGGGACAGGGGGTTGCTGGGGCCAACGTCCTGACTTTC.